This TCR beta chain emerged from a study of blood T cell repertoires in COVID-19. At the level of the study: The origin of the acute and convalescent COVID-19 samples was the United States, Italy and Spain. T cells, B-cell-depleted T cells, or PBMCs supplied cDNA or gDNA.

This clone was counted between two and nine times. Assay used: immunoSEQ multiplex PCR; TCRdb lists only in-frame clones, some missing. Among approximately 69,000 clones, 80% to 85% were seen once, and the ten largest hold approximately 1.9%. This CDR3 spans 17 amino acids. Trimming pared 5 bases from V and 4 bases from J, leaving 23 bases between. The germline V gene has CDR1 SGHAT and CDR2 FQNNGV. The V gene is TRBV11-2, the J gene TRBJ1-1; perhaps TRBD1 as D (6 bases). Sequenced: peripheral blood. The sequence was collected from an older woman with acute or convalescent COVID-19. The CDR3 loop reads CASSGLQGSRPTTEAFF. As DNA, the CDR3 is TGTGCCAGCAGCGGCCTTCAGGGGTCCCGCCCCACCACTGAAGCTTTCTTT.